One sample yielded the 3 T cell receptor beta chains listed below, sequenced in a study of shared clonotypes between healthy human individuals (dated by TCRdb to about 2020). Libraries came from the immunoSEQ multiplex PCR assay. TCRdb carries this immuneACCESS record with in-frame sequences only. Its versions omit some clonotypes, under half of them owing to an unresolved V gene in the studies checked, with the rest unexplained. This sample is represented by 500,000 to 550,000 clones; more than 95% of them were singletons. Around 0.066% of the sample comes from the top ten. Source material: naive CD4+ T cells sorted from blood. This sample's cell subset or site label indicates: CD45RA+ positively selected. These receptors were obtained from a young woman in good health.

J is TRBJ2-7 and V is TRBV5-1; no definite D call. This CDR3 has 13 residues. V was cut by 0 bases and J by 3 bases, with 7 bases left in between. Looked up from germline, CDR1 is SGHRS and CDR2 is YFSETQ. The CDR3 loop reads CASSLDRHYEQYF. The CDR3 DNA sequence: TGCGCCAGCAGCTTGGACAGACACTACGAGCAGTACTTC.

V is TRBV5-1 and J is TRBJ1-4; D uncertain. Trimming stripped 4 bases from V and 7 bases from J, with 11 bases between. Looked up from germline, CDR1 is SGHRS and CDR2 is YFSETQ. The CDR3 consists of 13 residues. The CDR3 nucleotides are TGCGCCAGCAGCCCCGATCGGGGTGAAAAACTGTTTTTT. As protein: CASSPDRGEKLFF.

This chain uses TRBV28 with TRBJ1-4; 7 positions match TRBD1. CDR3 length: 15 residues. The germline V gene has CDR1 MDHEN and CDR2 SYDVKM. The V gene end was trimmed by 6 bases and the J gene end by 8 bases; junction bases not matched to a gene: 12. The CDR3 sequence is CASRNGRGGREKLFF. CDR3 nucleotides: TGTGCCAGCAGGAACGGCAGGGGGGGACGCGAAAAACTGTTTTTT.